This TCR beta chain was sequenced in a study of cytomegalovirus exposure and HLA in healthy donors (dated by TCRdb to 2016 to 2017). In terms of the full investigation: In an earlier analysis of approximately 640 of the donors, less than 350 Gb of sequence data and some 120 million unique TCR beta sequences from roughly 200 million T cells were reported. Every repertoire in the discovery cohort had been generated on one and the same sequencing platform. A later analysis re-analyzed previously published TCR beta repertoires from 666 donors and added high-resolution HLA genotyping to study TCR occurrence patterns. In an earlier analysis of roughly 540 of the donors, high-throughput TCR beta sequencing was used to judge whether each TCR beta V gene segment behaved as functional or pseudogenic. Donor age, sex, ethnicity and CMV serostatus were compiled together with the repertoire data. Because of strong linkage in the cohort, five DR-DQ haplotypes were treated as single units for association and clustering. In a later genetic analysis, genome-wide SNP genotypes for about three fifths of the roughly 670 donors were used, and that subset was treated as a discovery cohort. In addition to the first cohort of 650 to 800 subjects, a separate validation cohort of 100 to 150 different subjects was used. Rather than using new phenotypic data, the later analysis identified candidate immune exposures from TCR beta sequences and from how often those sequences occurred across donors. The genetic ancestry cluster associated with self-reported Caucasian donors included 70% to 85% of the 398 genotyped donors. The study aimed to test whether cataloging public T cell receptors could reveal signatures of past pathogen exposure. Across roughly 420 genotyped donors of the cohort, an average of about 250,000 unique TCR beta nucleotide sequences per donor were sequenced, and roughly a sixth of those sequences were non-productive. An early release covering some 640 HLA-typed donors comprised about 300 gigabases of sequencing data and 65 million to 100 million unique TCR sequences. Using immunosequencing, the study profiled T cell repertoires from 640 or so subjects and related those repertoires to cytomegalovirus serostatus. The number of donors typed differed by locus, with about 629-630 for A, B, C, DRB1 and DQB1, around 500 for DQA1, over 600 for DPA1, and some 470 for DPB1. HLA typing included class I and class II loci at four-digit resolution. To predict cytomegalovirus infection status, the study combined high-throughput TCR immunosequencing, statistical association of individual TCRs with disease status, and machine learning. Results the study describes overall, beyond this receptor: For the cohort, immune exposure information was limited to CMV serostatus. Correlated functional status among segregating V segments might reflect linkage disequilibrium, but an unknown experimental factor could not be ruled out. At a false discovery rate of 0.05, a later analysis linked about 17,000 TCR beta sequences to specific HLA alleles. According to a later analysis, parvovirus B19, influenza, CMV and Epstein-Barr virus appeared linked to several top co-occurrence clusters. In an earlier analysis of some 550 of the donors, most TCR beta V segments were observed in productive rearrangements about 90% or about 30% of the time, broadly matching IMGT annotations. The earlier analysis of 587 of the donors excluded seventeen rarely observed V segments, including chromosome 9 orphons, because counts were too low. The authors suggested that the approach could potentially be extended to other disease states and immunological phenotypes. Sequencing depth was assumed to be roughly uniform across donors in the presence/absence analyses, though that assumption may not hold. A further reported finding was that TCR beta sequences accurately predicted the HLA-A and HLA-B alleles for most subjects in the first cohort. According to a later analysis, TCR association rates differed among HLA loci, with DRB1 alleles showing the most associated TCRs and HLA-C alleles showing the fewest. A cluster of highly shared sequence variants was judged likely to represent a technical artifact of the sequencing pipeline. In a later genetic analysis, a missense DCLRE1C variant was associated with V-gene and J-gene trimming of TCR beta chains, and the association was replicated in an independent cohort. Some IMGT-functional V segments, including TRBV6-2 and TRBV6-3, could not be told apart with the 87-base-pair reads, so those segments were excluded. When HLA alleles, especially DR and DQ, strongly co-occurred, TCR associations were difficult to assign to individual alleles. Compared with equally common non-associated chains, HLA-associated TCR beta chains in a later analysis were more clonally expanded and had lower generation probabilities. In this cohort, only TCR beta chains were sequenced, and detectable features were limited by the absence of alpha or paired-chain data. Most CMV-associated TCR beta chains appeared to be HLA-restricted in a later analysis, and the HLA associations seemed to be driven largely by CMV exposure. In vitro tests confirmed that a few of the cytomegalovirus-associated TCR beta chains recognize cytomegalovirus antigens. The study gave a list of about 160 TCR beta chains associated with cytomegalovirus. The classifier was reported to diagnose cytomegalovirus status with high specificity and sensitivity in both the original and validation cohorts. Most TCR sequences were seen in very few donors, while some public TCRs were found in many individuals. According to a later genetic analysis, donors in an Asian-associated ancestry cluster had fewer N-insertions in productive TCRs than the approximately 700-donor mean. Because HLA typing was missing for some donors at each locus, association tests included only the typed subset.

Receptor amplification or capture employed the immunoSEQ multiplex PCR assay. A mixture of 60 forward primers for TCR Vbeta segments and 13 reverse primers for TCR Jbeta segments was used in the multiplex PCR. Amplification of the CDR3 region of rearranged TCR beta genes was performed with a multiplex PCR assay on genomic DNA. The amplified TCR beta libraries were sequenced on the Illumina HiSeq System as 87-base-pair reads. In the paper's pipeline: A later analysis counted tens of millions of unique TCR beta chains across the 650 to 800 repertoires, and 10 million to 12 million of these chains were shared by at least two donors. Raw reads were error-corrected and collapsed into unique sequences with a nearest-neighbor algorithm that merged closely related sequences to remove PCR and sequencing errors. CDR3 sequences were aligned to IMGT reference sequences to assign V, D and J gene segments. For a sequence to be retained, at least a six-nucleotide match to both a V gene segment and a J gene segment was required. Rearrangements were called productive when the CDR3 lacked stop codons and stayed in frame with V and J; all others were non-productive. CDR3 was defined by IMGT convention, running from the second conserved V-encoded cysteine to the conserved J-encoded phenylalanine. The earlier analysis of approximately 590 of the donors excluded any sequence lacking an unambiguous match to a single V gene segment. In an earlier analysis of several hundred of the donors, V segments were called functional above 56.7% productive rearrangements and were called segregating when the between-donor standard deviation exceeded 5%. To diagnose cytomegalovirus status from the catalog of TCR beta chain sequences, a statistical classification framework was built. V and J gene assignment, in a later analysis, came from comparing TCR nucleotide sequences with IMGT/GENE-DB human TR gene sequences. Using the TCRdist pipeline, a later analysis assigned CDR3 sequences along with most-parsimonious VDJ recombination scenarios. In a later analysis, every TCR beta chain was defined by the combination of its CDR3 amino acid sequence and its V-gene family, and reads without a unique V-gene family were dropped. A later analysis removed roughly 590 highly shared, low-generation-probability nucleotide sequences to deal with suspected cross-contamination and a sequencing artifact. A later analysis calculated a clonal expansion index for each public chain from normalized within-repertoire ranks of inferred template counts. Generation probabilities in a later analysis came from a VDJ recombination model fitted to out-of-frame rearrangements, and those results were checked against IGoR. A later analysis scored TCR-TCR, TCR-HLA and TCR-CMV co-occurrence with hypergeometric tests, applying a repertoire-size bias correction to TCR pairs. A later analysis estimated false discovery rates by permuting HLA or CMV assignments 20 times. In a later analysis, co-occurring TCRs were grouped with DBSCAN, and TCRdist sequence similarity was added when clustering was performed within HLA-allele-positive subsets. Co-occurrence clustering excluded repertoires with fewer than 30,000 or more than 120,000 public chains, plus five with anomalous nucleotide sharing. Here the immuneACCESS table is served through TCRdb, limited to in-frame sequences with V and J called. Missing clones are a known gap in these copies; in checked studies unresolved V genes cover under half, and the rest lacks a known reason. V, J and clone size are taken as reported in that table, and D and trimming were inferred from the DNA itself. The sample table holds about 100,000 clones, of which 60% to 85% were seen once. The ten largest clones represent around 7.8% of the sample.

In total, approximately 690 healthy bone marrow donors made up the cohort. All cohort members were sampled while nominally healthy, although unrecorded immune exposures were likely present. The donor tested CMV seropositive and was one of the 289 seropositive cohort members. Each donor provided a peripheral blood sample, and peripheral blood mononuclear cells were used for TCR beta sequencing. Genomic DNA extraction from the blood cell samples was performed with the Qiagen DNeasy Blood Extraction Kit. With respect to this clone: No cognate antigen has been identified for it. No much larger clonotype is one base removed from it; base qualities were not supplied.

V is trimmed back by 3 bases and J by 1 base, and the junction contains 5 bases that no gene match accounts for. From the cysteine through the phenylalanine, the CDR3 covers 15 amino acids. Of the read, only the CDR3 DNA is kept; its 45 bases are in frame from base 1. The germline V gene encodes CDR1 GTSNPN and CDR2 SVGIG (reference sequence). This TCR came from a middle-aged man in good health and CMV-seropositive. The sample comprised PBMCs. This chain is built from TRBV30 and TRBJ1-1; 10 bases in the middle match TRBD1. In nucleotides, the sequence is TGTGCCTGGAGCGGGACAGGGGTTGCGAACACTGAAGCTTTCTTT. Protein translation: CAWSGTGVANTEAFF. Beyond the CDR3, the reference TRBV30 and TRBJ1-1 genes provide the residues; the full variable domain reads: SQTIHQWPATLVQPVGSPLSLECTVEGTSNPNLYWYRQAAGRGLQLLFYSVGIGQISSEVPQNLSASRPQDRQFILSSKKLLLSDSGFYLCAWSGTGVANTEAFFGQGTRLTVV.